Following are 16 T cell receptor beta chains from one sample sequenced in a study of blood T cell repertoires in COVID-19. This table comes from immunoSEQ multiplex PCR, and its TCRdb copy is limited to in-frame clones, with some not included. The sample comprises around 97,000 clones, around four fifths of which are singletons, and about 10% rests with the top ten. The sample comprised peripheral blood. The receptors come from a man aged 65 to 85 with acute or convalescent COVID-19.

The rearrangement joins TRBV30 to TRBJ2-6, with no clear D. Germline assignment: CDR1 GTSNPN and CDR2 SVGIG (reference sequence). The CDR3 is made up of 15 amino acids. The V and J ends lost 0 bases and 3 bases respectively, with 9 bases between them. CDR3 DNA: TGTGCCTGGAGTGTACGTAGGAGTGGGGCCAACGTCCTGACTTTC. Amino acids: CAWSVRRSGANVLTF.

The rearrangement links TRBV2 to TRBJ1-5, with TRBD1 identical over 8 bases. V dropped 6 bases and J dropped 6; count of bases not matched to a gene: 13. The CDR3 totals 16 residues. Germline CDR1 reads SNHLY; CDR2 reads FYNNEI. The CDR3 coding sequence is TGTGCCAGCAGGGGACCGGGACAGGTTCCCCTTCAGCCCCAGCATTTT. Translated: CASRGPGQVPLQPQHF.

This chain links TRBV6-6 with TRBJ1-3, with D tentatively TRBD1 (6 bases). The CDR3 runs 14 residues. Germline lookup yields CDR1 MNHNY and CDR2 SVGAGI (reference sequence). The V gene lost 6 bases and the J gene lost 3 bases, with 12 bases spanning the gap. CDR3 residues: CASSLQGGGNTIYF. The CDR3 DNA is TGTGCCAGCAGCCTACAGGGTGGTGGAAACACCATATATTTT.

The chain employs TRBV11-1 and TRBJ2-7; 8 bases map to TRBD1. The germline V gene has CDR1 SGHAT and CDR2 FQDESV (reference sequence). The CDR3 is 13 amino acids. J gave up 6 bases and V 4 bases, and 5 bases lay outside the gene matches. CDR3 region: CASSYQGAGEQYF. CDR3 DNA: TGTGCCAGCAGCTATCAGGGGGCGGGCGAGCAGTACTTC.

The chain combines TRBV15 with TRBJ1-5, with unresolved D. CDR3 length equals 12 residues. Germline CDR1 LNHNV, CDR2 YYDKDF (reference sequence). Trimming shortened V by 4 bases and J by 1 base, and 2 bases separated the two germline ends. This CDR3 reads CATSTSNQPQHF. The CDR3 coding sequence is TGTGCCACCAGCACGAGCAATCAGCCCCAGCATTTT.

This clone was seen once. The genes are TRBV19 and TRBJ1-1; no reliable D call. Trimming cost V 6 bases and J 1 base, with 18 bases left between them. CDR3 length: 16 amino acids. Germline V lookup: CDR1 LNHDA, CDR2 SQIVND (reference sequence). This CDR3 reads CASSNTGRGTNTEAFF. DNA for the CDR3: TGTGCCAGTAGCAATACCGGGAGAGGAACGAACACTGAAGCTTTCTTT.

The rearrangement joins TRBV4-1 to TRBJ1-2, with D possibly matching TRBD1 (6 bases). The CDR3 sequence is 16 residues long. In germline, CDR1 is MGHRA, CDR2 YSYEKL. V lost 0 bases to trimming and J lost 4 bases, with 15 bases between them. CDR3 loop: CASSQEGQGKAYGYTF. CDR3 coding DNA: TGCGCCAGCAGCCAAGAAGGGCAGGGGAAAGCCTATGGCTACACCTTC.

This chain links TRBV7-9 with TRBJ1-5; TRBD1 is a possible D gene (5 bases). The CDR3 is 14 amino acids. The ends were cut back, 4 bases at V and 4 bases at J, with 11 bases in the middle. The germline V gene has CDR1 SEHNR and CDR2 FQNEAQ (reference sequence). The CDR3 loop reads CASSWGGRNQPQHF. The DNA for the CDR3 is TGTGCCAGCAGCTGGGGGGGACGAAATCAGCCCCAGCATTTT.

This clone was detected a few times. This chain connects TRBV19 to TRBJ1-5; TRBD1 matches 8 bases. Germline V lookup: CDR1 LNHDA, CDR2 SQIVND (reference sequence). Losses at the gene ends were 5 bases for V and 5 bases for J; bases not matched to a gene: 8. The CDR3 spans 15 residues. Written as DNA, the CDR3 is TGTGCCAGTAGTCGGAGCAGGGGGCGAGATCAGCCCCAGCATTTT. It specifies CASSRSRGRDQPQHF.

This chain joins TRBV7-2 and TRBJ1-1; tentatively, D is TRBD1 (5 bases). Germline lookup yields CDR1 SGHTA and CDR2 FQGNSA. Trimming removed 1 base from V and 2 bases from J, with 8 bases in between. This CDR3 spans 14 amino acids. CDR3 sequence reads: CASSLGQTNTEAFF. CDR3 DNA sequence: TGTGCCAGCAGCTTAGGACAGACAAACACTGAAGCTTTCTTT.

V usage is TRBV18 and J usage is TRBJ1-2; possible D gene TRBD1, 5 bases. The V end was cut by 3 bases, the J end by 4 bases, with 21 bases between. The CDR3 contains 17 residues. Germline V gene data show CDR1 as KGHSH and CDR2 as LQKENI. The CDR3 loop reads CASSPSQGANNGYGYTF. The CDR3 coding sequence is TGTGCCAGCTCACCCAGCCAGGGTGCCAACAACGGCTATGGCTACACCTTC.

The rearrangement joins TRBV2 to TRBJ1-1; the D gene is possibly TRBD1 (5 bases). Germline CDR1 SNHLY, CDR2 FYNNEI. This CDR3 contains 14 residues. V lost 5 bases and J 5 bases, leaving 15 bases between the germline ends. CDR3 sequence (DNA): TGTGCCAGCAGTCCCTCAACGGGGGGAACTGAAGCTTTCTTT. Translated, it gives CASSPSTGGTEAFF.

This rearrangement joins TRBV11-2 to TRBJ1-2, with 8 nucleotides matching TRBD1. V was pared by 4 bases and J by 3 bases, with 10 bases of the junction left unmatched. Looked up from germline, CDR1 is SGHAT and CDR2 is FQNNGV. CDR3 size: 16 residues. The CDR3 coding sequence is TGTGCCAGCAGCTCAAAGCAGACAGGGGCATACTATGGCTACACCTTC. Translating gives CASSSKQTGAYYGYTF.

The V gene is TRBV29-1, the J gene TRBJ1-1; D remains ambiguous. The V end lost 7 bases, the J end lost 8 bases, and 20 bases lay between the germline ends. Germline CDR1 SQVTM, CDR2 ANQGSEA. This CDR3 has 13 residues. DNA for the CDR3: TGCAGCGCCGTATGGGCTCGGCGAGGGGAAGCTTTCTTT. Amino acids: CSAVWARRGEAFF. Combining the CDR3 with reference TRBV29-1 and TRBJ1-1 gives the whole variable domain SAVISQKPSRDICQRGTSLTIQCQVDSQVTMMFWYRQQPGQSLTLIATANQGSEATYESGFVIDKFPISRPNLTFSTLTVSNMSPEDSSIYLCSAVWARRGEAFFGQGTRLTVV.

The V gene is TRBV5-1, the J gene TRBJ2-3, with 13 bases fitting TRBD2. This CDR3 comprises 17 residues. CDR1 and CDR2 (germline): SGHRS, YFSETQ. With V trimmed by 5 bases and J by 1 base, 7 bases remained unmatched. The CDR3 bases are TGCGCCAGCAGAACTAGCGGGGGGGCCTGGGGCACAGATACGCAGTATTTT. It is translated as CASRTSGGAWGTDTQYF.

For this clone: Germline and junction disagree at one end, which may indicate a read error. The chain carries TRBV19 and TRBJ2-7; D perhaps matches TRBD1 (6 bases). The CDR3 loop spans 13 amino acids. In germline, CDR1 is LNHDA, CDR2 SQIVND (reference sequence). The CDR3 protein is CASSIDGQRPRGF. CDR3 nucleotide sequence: TGTGCCAGTAGTATAGATGGACAGCGGCCGAGGGGCTTC.